These T cell receptor beta chains were read from a single sample in a study of blood T cell repertoires in COVID-19. The repertoire was sequenced with immunoSEQ multiplex PCR; TCRdb's copy has only in-frame clones and lacks some. Of roughly 70,000 clones detected, 75% to 85% appear once; the ten largest clones hold around 15%. The material sequenced was peripheral blood. Receptors were obtained from a human donor in a cohort sampled during active COVID-19. Both conserved end residues are part of each CDR3. D genes are given only for firm matches. Clone size is stated in some rows and not others, as once, few, many or a class when expanded.

>TRBJ2-1|TRBV14|-|16|-
CASKSGAGTLGGEQFF
TGTGCCAGCAAGAGTGGTGCGGGAACTCTTGGGGGTGAGCAGTTCTTC
>TRBJ2-5|TRBV11-2|-|17|-
CASSFGGGEGFRETQYF
TGTGCCAGCAGCTTTGGGGGGGGCGAAGGGTTCAGAGAGACCCAGTACTTC
>TRBJ2-3|TRBV5-1|-|13|-
CASSQEGTDTQYF
TGCGCCAGCAGCCAGGAAGGCACAGATACGCAGTATTTT
>TRBJ1-1|TRBV28|TRBD1|11|-
CASSRDREAFF
TGTGCCAGCAGTAGGGACAGGGAAGCTTTCTTT
>TRBJ2-3|TRBV7-8|-|15|-
CASSLAAREVDTQYF
TGTGCCAGCAGCTTAGCGGCCAGGGAGGTAGATACGCAGTATTTT
>TRBJ2-1|TRBV5-4|-|13|-
CASISHIYNEQFF
TGTGCCAGCATTTCACACATTTACAATGAGCAGTTCTTC
>TRBJ2-2|TRBV28|-|12|once
CASSLLAGELFF
TGTGCCAGCAGTTTGCTAGCCGGGGAGCTGTTTTTT
>TRBJ2-1|TRBV6-2/TRBV6-3|TRBD2|17|-
CASSYGGASGQDNEQFF
TGTGCCAGCAGTTACGGTGGGGCTAGCGGCCAGGACAATGAGCAGTTCTTC
>TRBJ2-5|TRBV30|TRBD2|15|-
CAWSKGLAVKETQYF
TGTGCCTGGTCTAAGGGACTAGCGGTGAAAGAGACCCAGTACTTC
>TRBJ2-4|TRBV11-2|TRBD1|15|-
CASSTDRDRKNIQYF
TGTGCCAGCAGCACAGACCGGGACAGAAAAAACATTCAGTACTTC
>TRBJ2-1|TRBV4-1|-|16|-
CASSQEPASSYNEQFF
TGCGCCAGCAGCCAAGAACCCGCTAGCTCCTACAATGAGCAGTTCTTC
>TRBJ1-2|TRBV4-1|TRBD1|16|-
CASSQTYDRGPYGYTF
TGCGCCAGCAGCCAAACCTATGACAGGGGTCCCTATGGCTACACCTTC
>TRBJ1-1|TRBV2|-|14|once
CASTLVAGNTEAFF
TGTGCCAGCACCCTCGTTGCGGGGAACACTGAAGCTTTCTTT
>TRBJ1-1|TRBV27|-|14|-
CASSWRGGNTEAFF
TGTGCCAGCAGTTGGAGGGGGGGGAACACTGAAGCTTTCTTT
>TRBJ2-7|TRBV7-2|TRBD2|14|-
CASSLLLAGGEQYF
TGTGCCAGCAGCCTACTTTTGGCGGGAGGCGAGCAGTACTTC
>TRBJ1-4|TRBV5-5|TRBD1|15|-
CASSFPDRGDEKLFF
TGTGCCAGCAGCTTCCCGGACAGGGGTGATGAAAAACTGTTTTTT
>TRBJ2-5|TRBV2|-|13|-
CASRGDLQETQYF
TGTGCCAGCAGAGGGGACTTGCAAGAGACCCAGTACTTC
>TRBJ2-7|TRBV28|TRBD1|19|-
CASSTRTGGSSGPSYEQYF
TGTGCCAGCAGTACCCGGACAGGGGGCTCTAGCGGGCCCTCCTACGAGCAGTACTTC
>TRBJ2-1|TRBV5-4|-|15|-
CASSLEVAEYNEQFF
TGTGCCAGCAGCTTGGAAGTAGCGGAGTACAATGAGCAGTTCTTC
>TRBJ1-4|TRBV7-9|-|15|-
CASSKGQATNEKLFF
TGTGCCAGCAGCAAGGGGCAGGCAACTAATGAAAAACTGTTTTTT
>TRBJ2-1|TRBV19|TRBD2|16|-
CASSSSGRASGNEQFF
TGTGCCAGTAGTTCTAGCGGGAGGGCCTCTGGTAATGAGCAGTTCTTC
>TRBJ2-7|TRBV5-4|-|12|few
CASSLNGRGQYF
TGTGCCAGCAGCTTGAATGGACGGGGACAGTACTTC
>TRBJ1-1|TRBV10-3|-|15|-
CAISPGGGMNTEAFF
TGTGCCATCAGTCCGGGTGGAGGGATGAACACTGAAGCTTTCTTT
>TRBJ2-4|TRBV3-1/TRBV3-2|TRBD2|20|-
CASSQVTGTSGILAKNIQYF
TGTGCCAGCAGCCAAGTGACTGGGACTAGCGGGATTCTAGCCAAAAACATTCAGTACTTC
>TRBJ2-1|TRBV29-1|TRBD2|14|-
CSVSSGSSYNEQFF
TGCAGCGTTTCTAGCGGGAGCTCCTACAATGAGCAGTTCTTC
>TRBJ2-1|TRBV27|TRBD2|20|-
CASSSLAGVQVAGSYNEQFF
TGTGCCAGCAGTTCACTAGCGGGAGTCCAAGTAGCTGGGTCCTACAATGAGCAGTTCTTC
>TRBJ2-5|TRBV2|-|15|-
CASSSGQQIWETQYF
TGTGCCAGCAGCTCCGGACAGCAGATTTGGGAGACCCAGTACTTC
>TRBJ2-7|TRBV9|-|15|few
CASSPHLAQAYEQYF
TGTGCCAGCAGCCCTCATCTAGCGCAGGCCTACGAGCAGTACTTC
>TRBJ1-3|TRBV2|-|14|once
CASSEGQEKNTIYF
TGTGCCAGCAGTGAAGGGCAGGAAAAAAACACCATATATTTT
>TRBJ2-7|TRBV6-2/TRBV6-3|-|13|-
CASSYARQVEQYF
TGTGCCAGCAGTTACGCTCGCCAGGTCGAGCAGTACTTC
>TRBJ2-6|TRBV29-1|-|17|-
CSVETVEGHSGANVLTF
TGCAGCGTTGAGACGGTGGAGGGGCACTCTGGGGCCAACGTCCTGACTTTC
>TRBJ2-2|TRBV3-1/TRBV3-2|-|12|-
CASSQGSGELFF
TGTGCCAGCAGCCAAGGTAGCGGGGAGCTGTTTTTT
>TRBJ1-2|TRBV12-3/TRBV12-4|-|13|-
CASRPSAGWGYTF
TGTGCCAGCAGGCCCTCAGCAGGGTGGGGCTACACCTTC
>TRBJ1-1|TRBV28|-|17|-
CASSLRPSERWNTEAFF
TGTGCCAGCAGTTTACGACCCAGCGAGCGTTGGAACACTGAAGCTTTCTTT
>TRBJ1-4|TRBV27|-|13|-
CASSVRAGEKLFF
TGTGCCAGCAGTGTCAGGGCAGGGGAAAAACTGTTTTTT
>TRBJ2-7|TRBV2|TRBD1|15|-
CASSLRDRGPYEQYF
TGTGCCAGCAGCCTCCGGGACAGGGGTCCCTACGAGCAGTACTTC
>TRBJ2-7|TRBV5-4|-|15|-
CASSLGGTSSYEQYF
TGTGCCAGCAGCTTGGGGGGGACAAGCTCCTACGAGCAGTACTTC
>TRBJ2-1|TRBV7-2|TRBD2|15|-
CASSSTSGRYNEQFF
TGTGCCAGCAGCTCCACTAGCGGGAGGTACAATGAGCAGTTCTTC
>TRBJ1-1|TRBV12-3/TRBV12-4|-|13|-
CASSFGGGTEAFF
TGTGCCAGCAGTTTCGGGGGTGGCACTGAAGCTTTCTTT